These 15 T cell receptor beta chains were sequenced from one sample in a study of T cell repertoires in cytomegalovirus infection. TCRdb reprocessed the reads via MiXCR and lists one record per CDR3 protein. The sample includes approximately 400,000 distinct CDR3 sequences, 30% to 40% of them seen just once. The sequencing sample was made of PBMCs. The receptors come from a human donor in good health (CMV status not recorded). Some clones in this sample may be carry-over from other donors' samples.

This clonotype was counted only a few times. The chain employs TRBV4-1 and TRBJ1-6, with 10 bases matching TRBD1. The CDR3 sequence is 18 residues long. CDR1 MGHRA and CDR2 YSYEKL come from the germline V gene. V lost 2 bases to trimming and J lost 5 bases; unmatched junction nucleotides: 9. The CDR3 sequence is CASSQSFKTGGHNSPLHF. CDR3 DNA: TGCGCCAGCAGCCAAAGTTTTAAGACAGGGGGCCATAATTCACCCCTCCACTTT.

V usage is TRBV4-2 and J usage is TRBJ2-3; D is perhaps TRBD1 (6 bases). V lost 0 bases, J lost 4 bases, and 17 bases lay in between. This CDR3 spans 17 amino acids. The germline V gene encodes CDR1 LGHNA and CDR2 YNFKEQ. CDR3 residues: CASSQESSGEIPDTQYF. CDR3 coding DNA: TGTGCCAGCAGCCAAGAATCGTCAGGGGAAATCCCAGATACGCAGTATTTT.

This clonotype was detected a few times. The chain carries TRBV6-1 and TRBJ2-7; 10 positions match TRBD1. This CDR3 has 17 amino acids. Germline V gene sequence: CDR1 MNHNS, CDR2 SASEGT. After removal of 6 bases from V and 7 bases from J, the junction contained 18 bases not matched to a gene. The CDR3 DNA reads TGTGCCAGCAGGTCCCCCTCGGACAGGGGGAACATTCGGGAGCAGTACTTC. Amino acids: CASRSPSDRGNIREQYF.

The genes are TRBV11-3 and TRBJ2-2; 14 bases map to TRBD2. This CDR3 comprises 17 residues. The junction had 7 bases not matched to a gene; V was cut back by 5 bases and J by 5 bases. CDR1 is SGHNT and CDR2 is YENEEA in the germline V gene. The CDR3: CASSPRLAGGSTGELFF. CDR3 sequence (DNA): TGTGCCAGCAGCCCACGACTAGCGGGGGGGAGTACCGGGGAGCTGTTTTTT.

The sample holds a few counts of this clonotype. The genes are TRBV28 and TRBJ2-5; 7 bases are shared with TRBD2. Germline V CDR1 and CDR2: MDHEN, SYDVKM. J gave up 4 bases and V 5 bases, and 16 bases lay outside the gene matches. The CDR3 has 17 residues. DNA of the CDR3: TGTGCCAGCAGTAAAATTACGGGACTGCGGGGGTTAGAGACCCAGTACTTC. Its translation: CASSKITGLRGLETQYF.

This clonotype was detected a few times. The chain uses TRBV6-1 and TRBJ2-1; tentative D call: TRBD1 (5 bases). Trimming took off 3 bases at V and 7 bases at J, with 10 bases between the two ends. The germline V gene encodes CDR1 MNHNS and CDR2 SASEGT. This CDR3 is 13 amino acids long. CDR3 nucleotide sequence: TGTGCCAGCAGTGATCAGGGTCTTAATGAGCAGTTCTTC. Translated, it gives CASSDQGLNEQFF.

This clonotype has a handful of counts. The V gene is TRBV20-1, the J gene TRBJ1-6; 10 bases fit TRBD1. Looked up from germline, CDR1 is DFQATT and CDR2 is SNEGSKA (reference sequence). V was pared by 6 bases and J by 10 bases, with 18 bases of the junction left unmatched. The CDR3 length is 17 residues. The CDR3 region has the DNA TGCAGTGCAGAAGATGGGACAGGGGCAAGCCAGGGATCACCCCTCCACTTT. Amino acids: CSAEDGTGASQGSPLHF.

The DNA for the CDR3 is TGTGCCACCAGCAGAGAGGGGGCGGTTTGGGGCTACACCTTC. It specifies CATSREGAVWGYTF. The chain combines TRBV15 with TRBJ1-2, with D maybe TRBD1 (6 bases). Trimming removed 0 bases at V and 8 bases at J, with 13 bases between. Germline V gene sequence: CDR1 LNHNV, CDR2 YYDKDF (reference sequence). The CDR3 contains 14 residues.

This chain joins TRBV12-3 or TRBV12-4 and TRBJ2-1; no clear D. The CDR3 has 16 amino acids. The V end lost 4 bases, the J end lost 8 bases, and 21 bases lay between the germline ends. The CDR3 DNA follows: TGTGCCAGCAGTTCCTTCGGACGAGTGCAATCCGATGAGCAGTTCTTC. As protein: CASSSFGRVQSDEQFF.

With regard to this clonotype: With a much larger clone just one base away, this may be a read error. The chain couples TRBV27 to TRBJ2-1; D is ambiguous. The CDR3 consists of 13 residues. Germline V lookup: CDR1 MNHEY, CDR2 SMNVEV (reference sequence). The CDR3 region is CTSTKESHNEQFF. The CDR3 DNA sequence: TGTACCAGCACCAAGGAATCCCACAATGAGCAGTTCTTC.

The J gene is TRBJ1-6, the V gene TRBV28; D unclear. Germline assignment: CDR1 MDHEN and CDR2 SYDVKM. Trimming shortened V by 0 bases and J by 9 bases, and 12 bases separated the two germline ends. This CDR3 is 15 amino acids long. The CDR3 region is CASSLCPSSGSPLHF. In nucleotides, the CDR3 is TGTGCCAGCAGTTTATGCCCCAGTTCGGGTTCACCCCTCCACTTT.

There are a few counts of this clonotype. The rearrangement links TRBV7-2 to TRBJ2-1; 10 bases fit TRBD2. The CDR3 runs to 15 residues. V lost 2 bases, J lost 9 bases, and 7 bases stayed unmatched. Per germline, CDR1 SGHTA and CDR2 FQGNSA. This chain's CDR3 is CASSLTAGGPGEQFF. CDR3 in DNA: TGTGCCAGCAGCTTAACAGCGGGGGGGCCGGGTGAGCAGTTCTTC. The full variable domain, with the rest looked up from reference TRBV7-2 and TRBJ2-1, is GAGVSQSPSNKVTEKGKDVELRCDPISGHTALYWYRQSLGQGLEFLIYFQGNSAPDKSGLPSDRFSAERTGGSVSTLTIQRTQQEDSAVYLCASSLTAGGPGEQFFGPGTRLTVL.

The chain links TRBV7-2 to TRBJ2-7; D may be TRBD1 (5 bases). Trimming left V 0 bases short and J 4 bases short, with 7 bases between. CDR1 and CDR2 from the germline V gene are SGHTA and FQGNSA. The CDR3 contains 13 residues. CDR3 DNA sequence: TGTGCCAGCAGCTTAGCCAGGGCTTACGAGCAGTACTTC. It codes for CASSLARAYEQYF.

This chain joins TRBV30 and TRBJ1-3, with D possibly TRBD1 on 6 matching bases. This CDR3 has 15 residues. CDR1 and CDR2 (germline): GTSNPN, SVGIG (reference sequence). Trimming pared 0 bases from V and 4 bases from J, leaving 13 bases between. CDR3 region: CAWSVRGAIGNTIYF. The CDR3 nucleotides are TGTGCCTGGAGTGTACGGGGGGCTATAGGAAACACCATATATTTT.

Here the CDR3 reads CASSTGTAYNSPLHF. In DNA, the CDR3 is TGCGCCAGCAGCACCGGGACAGCGTACAATTCACCCCTCCACTTT. This chain uses TRBV5-1 with TRBJ1-6; 7 nucleotides agree with TRBD1. The J segment lost 7 bases and the V segment lost 4 bases, leaving 8 bases of the junction unmatched. Germline values: CDR1 SGHRS, CDR2 YFSETQ. The CDR3 totals 15 residues.